This T cell receptor (beta chain) was found in a study of T cell responses to AZD1222 COVID-19 vaccine. Using immunoSEQ multiplex PCR, the repertoire was profiled, and TCRdb retains in-frame clones only, with some absent. The sample has roughly 150,000 clones; 85% to 90% are singletons. Looked up from germline, CDR1 is LGHDT and CDR2 is YNNKEL (reference sequence). V shed 1 base, J shed 5 bases, and the junction held 10 bases outside the gene matches. The CDR3 extends over 17 amino acids. This receptor was obtained from an adult in good health. Sequences were derived from peripheral blood, sampled on day 0 of AZD1222 vaccination. V usage is TRBV3-1 (or the pseudogene TRBV3-2) and J usage is TRBJ1-2, with TRBD1 matching 10 bases. CDR3 amino acids: CASSQAPGQGIFYGYTF. CDR3 nucleotides: TGTGCCAGCAGCCAAGCGCCGGGACAGGGGATCTTTTATGGCTACACCTTC.